Listed here are 19 T cell receptor beta chains from one sample, sequenced in a study of Ad26.COV2.S vaccination and SARS-CoV-2 variants. Here immunoSEQ multiplex PCR was the method, and the copy in TCRdb shows in-frame clones only, minus some. The sample includes 350,000 to 450,000 clones, over 75% of them seen just once. Treatment denoted: some 19 received Ad26.COV2.S at low or high dose, single or two shots; about 5 received placebo; per-sample allocation not given. Sampling was performed 63 days after the first vaccine or placebo injection. The sequencing used peripheral blood, collected in a trial of Ad26.COV2.S vaccine versus placebo. The source is a person aged 18-65 years who received the Ad26.COV2.S COVID-19 vaccine or a placebo.

The chain combines TRBV4-3 with TRBJ2-3, with D uncertain. The CDR3 loop spans 13 amino acids. V lost 0 bases, J lost 6 bases, and 7 bases lay in between. Germline CDR1 and CDR2: LGHNA and YSLEER. CDR3 protein: CASSQDRWDTQYF. The CDR3 DNA sequence: TGCGCCAGCAGCCAAGATCGATGGGATACGCAGTATTTT.

V is TRBV12-5 and J is TRBJ1-1; the match to TRBD1 covers 10 bases. With 5 bases clipped from V and 7 bases from J, the junction kept 7 bases outside the gene matches. CDR3 length equals 14 residues. Per the germline V gene, CDR1 is LGHNT and CDR2 is FRNRAP. The CDR3 DNA is TGTGCTAGTGGTCTGGGACAGGGGAAAAATGAAGCTTTCTTT. It specifies CASGLGQGKNEAFF.

V gene TRBV7-8 combines with J gene TRBJ1-2, with unresolved D. Trimming left V 1 base short and J 8 bases short, with 11 bases between. CDR3 length: 13 amino acids. CDR1 is SGHVS, CDR2 FQNEAQ, per germline. The DNA for the CDR3 is TGTGCCAGCAGCTTAGTTCGTGGAGGCGGCTACACCTTC. Translating it yields CASSLVRGGGYTF.

This clone was seen once. The genes are TRBV3-1 (or the pseudogene TRBV3-2) and TRBJ1-2; D is perhaps TRBD1 (6 bases). The V end lost 1 base, the J end lost 4 bases, and 7 bases lay between the germline ends. The CDR3 has 13 amino acids. The germline V gene encodes CDR1 LGHDT and CDR2 YNNKEL (reference sequence). As DNA, the CDR3 is TGTGCCAGCAGCCAAGGGACAGTCTATGGCTACACCTTC. Translation gives CASSQGTVYGYTF.

CDR3 coding DNA: TGTGCCAGCAGCTTAGAGGACGGGAAAAACTATGGCTACACCTTC. It yields the protein CASSLEDGKNYGYTF. The genes are TRBV7-9 and TRBJ1-2, with D hard to call. This CDR3 has 15 residues. CDR1 and CDR2 (germline): SEHNR, FQNEAQ (reference sequence). V lost 1 base and J lost 2, with 11 bases in between.

The chain couples TRBV6-6 to TRBJ2-7; tentative D call: TRBD2 (6 bases). The CDR3 is 13 amino acids. V lost 2 bases and J 4 bases, leaving 9 bases between the germline ends. Germline CDR1 is MNHNY and CDR2 is SVGAGI (reference sequence). The CDR3 nucleotides read TGTGCCAGCAGTTACGGTGCGGGGTACGAGCAGTACTTC. Translation gives CASSYGAGYEQYF.

CDR3 bases: TGTGCCAGCAGGCGAGGACTAGCGGGGGGTGGCGTGGACACCGGGGAGCTGTTTTTT. Residues: CASRRGLAGGGVDTGELFF. This sequence joins TRBV6-6 and TRBJ2-2; TRBD2 aligns across 14 bases. The CDR3 extends over 19 amino acids. V shed 6 bases, J shed 3 bases, and the junction held 12 bases outside the gene matches. Germline CDR1 reads MNHNY; CDR2 reads SVGAGI (reference sequence).

The genes are TRBV13 and TRBJ1-6; a possible D gene is TRBD1 (5 bases). Germline CDR1 reads PRHDT; CDR2 reads FYEKMQ (reference sequence). The CDR3 covers 13 residues. V lost 5 bases to trimming and J lost 9 bases, with 11 bases between them. This chain's CDR3 is CASSPVGGSPLHF. As DNA, the CDR3 is TGTGCCAGCAGCCCAGTCGGGGGTTCACCCCTCCACTTT.

The CDR3: CASSQDVGRDIGNEQFF. The DNA for the CDR3 is TGTGCCAGCAGCCAAGATGTGGGCAGGGACATTGGCAATGAGCAGTTCTTC. The chain couples TRBV4-2 to TRBJ2-1, with D tentatively TRBD1 (6 bases). V lost 0 bases to trimming and J lost 6 bases, with 18 bases between them. Germline assignment: CDR1 LGHNA and CDR2 YNFKEQ. This CDR3 region has 17 residues.

Here the CDR3 DNA reads TGTGCCAGCAGCAGCGTGGGACGGAACACTGAAGCTTTCTTT. Its translation is CASSSVGRNTEAFF. This chain joins TRBV7-3 and TRBJ1-1, with TRBD1 as a possible D gene (5 bases). With 5 bases removed from V and 1 base from J, the gap between germline ends came to 11 bases. The CDR3 extends over 14 amino acids. Germline V gene data show CDR1 as SGHTA and CDR2 as FQGTGA.

The rearrangement uses TRBV27 and TRBJ1-6; 7 bases agree with TRBD1. With V trimmed by 6 bases and J by 4 bases, 6 bases remained unmatched. CDR1 and CDR2 from the germline V gene are MNHEY and SMNVEV (reference sequence). This CDR3 has 15 residues. CDR3 bases: TGTGCCAGCAGGGGTGGACAGGCGTATAATTCACCCCTCCACTTT. This gives the protein CASRGGQAYNSPLHF.

The chain couples TRBV6-1 to TRBJ1-3; perhaps TRBD1 as D (5 bases). This CDR3 contains 15 residues. V lost 3 bases, J lost 4 bases, and 13 bases lay in between. Germline CDR1 and CDR2: MNHNS and SASEGT. This chain's CDR3 is CASSEGVPQGNTIYF. The DNA for the CDR3 is TGTGCCAGCAGTGAGGGGGTCCCCCAGGGAAACACCATATATTTT.

The chain's CDR3 is CASSYVGGGIKETQYF. DNA for the CDR3: TGTGCCAGCAGTTATGTAGGGGGGGGCATTAAGGAGACCCAGTACTTC. The chain employs TRBV6-5 and TRBJ2-5; perhaps TRBD2 as D (7 bases). The ends were cut back, 3 bases at V and 5 bases at J, with 19 bases in the middle. This CDR3 has 16 residues. Germline loops: CDR1 MNHEY, CDR2 SVGAGI.

The chain carries TRBV21-1 and TRBJ2-2. TRBV21-1 is annotated as a pseudogene. The CDR3 runs to 12 residues. CDR3 in DNA: TGTGCCAGCACCCATCTGACCGGGGAGCTGTTTTTT. Translation: CASTHLTGELFF.

The chain couples TRBV11-2 to TRBJ1-1; D remains unclear. This CDR3 is built from 13 residues. Germline V gene sequence: CDR1 SGHAT, CDR2 FQNNGV. V was shortened by 2 bases and J by 0 bases, with 4 bases between the two germline ends. CDR3 DNA sequence: TGTGCCAGCAGCTTAAGTGTGAACACTGAAGCTTTCTTT. It specifies CASSLSVNTEAFF.

The chain is built from TRBV19 and TRBJ2-2, with a weak D call TRBD1 (6 bases). Germline V lookup: CDR1 LNHDA, CDR2 SQIVND (reference sequence). The germline V and J ends were trimmed by 10 bases and 2 bases, with 17 bases remaining between them. There are 15 residues in the CDR3. CDR3 residues: CATKSIGGNTGELFF. The CDR3 DNA reads TGTGCCACTAAATCCATAGGGGGAAACACCGGGGAGCTGTTTTTT.

V usage is TRBV9 and J usage is TRBJ2-2; 9 positions match TRBD1. The CDR3 has 15 residues. Trimming at V came to 4 bases and at J to 7 bases, leaving 8 bases not matched to a gene. Germline CDR1 and CDR2: SGDLS and YYNGEE. CDR3 residues: CASSSSGTGNGELFF. The CDR3 DNA is TGTGCCAGCAGCTCGTCCGGGACAGGGAACGGGGAGCTGTTTTTT.

The genes are TRBV6-2 or TRBV6-3 and TRBJ2-7, with 7 bases fitting TRBD1. In germline, CDR1 is MNHEY, CDR2 SVGEGT. V lost 0 bases and J lost 1; bases outside the gene matches: 3. This CDR3 spans 15 amino acids. CDR3 protein: CASSYSGRGSYEQYF. In DNA form, the CDR3 reads TGTGCCAGCAGTTACTCCGGCAGGGGGTCCTACGAGCAGTACTTC.

The V and J genes are TRBV5-4 and TRBJ1-2; D is undetermined. The CDR3 is 15 amino acids. V was clipped by 4 bases and J by 8 bases, with 21 bases between them. Germline V gene lookup returns CDR1 SGHNT and CDR2 YYREEE (reference sequence). CDR3 region: CASSPDPSSSSGYTF. In DNA form, the CDR3 reads TGTGCCAGCAGCCCGGACCCCTCATCGTCTAGCGGCTACACCTTC.